One sample yielded the 32 T cell receptor beta chains listed below, sequenced in a study of shared clonotypes between healthy human individuals. Naive CD8 cells lacked CD45RO, underwent positive selection for CCR7 and left out terminally differentiated effector memory CD45RA+ cells. Libraries were prepared by immunoSEQ multiplex PCR; TCRdb keeps only in-frame clonotypes and omits some of them. This table holds nearly 600,000 clones, around 95% found once. Sequenced: naive CD8+ T cells sorted from blood. These receptors were taken from a woman in her twenties or thirties in good health.

V gene TRBV28 combines with J gene TRBJ1-5, with D possibly being TRBD1 (5 bases). This CDR3 comprises 15 residues. V was cut by 4 bases and J by 4 bases, with 14 bases left in between. CDR1 MDHEN and CDR2 SYDVKM come from the germline V gene. In DNA form, the CDR3 reads TGTGCCAGCAGTTCCACGGGGGGGGTTAATCAGCCCCAGCATTTT. As protein: CASSSTGGVNQPQHF.

The chain recombines TRBV11-2 with TRBJ2-5; the match to TRBD2 covers 7 bases. The junction had 10 bases not matched to a gene; V was cut back by 1 base and J by 2 bases. This CDR3 has 17 amino acids. Germline lookup yields CDR1 SGHAT and CDR2 FQNNGV. CDR3 in DNA: TGTGCCAGCAGCTTAGTTTGGGACGGGGGGTTTCAAGAGACCCAGTACTTC. Protein product: CASSLVWDGGFQETQYF.

V and J are TRBV5-8 and TRBJ1-5, with D hard to call. The germline V gene encodes CDR1 SGHTS and CDR2 YDEGEE. The germline V and J ends were trimmed by 1 base and 1 base, with 6 bases remaining between them. The CDR3 runs to 14 residues. For the CDR3, the DNA is TGTGCCAGCAGCTTGTATGTGAGCAATCAGCCCCAGCATTTT. Translation: CASSLYVSNQPQHF.

The chain uses TRBV25-1 and TRBJ2-1, with TRBD2 as a possible D gene (5 bases). V was cut by 7 bases and J by 8 bases, with 18 bases left in between. Germline V CDR1 and CDR2: MGHDK, SYGVNS. CDR3 length equals 14 residues. CDR3 sequence reads: CASTHKAAGDEQFF. CDR3 DNA sequence: TGTGCCAGCACGCACAAGGCTGCCGGGGATGAGCAGTTCTTC.

The chain employs TRBV5-5 and TRBJ2-7, with D perhaps matching TRBD1 (5 bases). CDR1 and CDR2 from the germline V gene are SGHKS and YYEKEE (reference sequence). CDR3 size: 15 residues. Trimming cost V 0 bases and J 3 bases, with 13 bases left between them. The CDR3 sequence is CASSLVRLTGYEQYF. As DNA, the CDR3 is TGTGCCAGCAGCTTGGTACGTCTAACAGGCTACGAGCAGTACTTC. The variable domain in full, with the rest retrieved from reference TRBV5-5 and TRBJ2-7, is DAGVTQSPTHLIKTRGQQVTLRCSPISGHKSVSWYQQVLGQGPQFIFQYYEKEERGRGNFPDRFSARQFPNYSSELNVNALLLGDSALYLCASSLVRLTGYEQYFGPGTRLTVT.

The V gene is TRBV7-6, the J gene TRBJ2-1, with 12 nucleotides matching TRBD2. Trimming took 1 base from V and 5 from J; bases not matched to a gene: 21. CDR3 length: 22 amino acids. Germline lookup yields CDR1 SGHVS and CDR2 FNYEAQ. In DNA, the CDR3 is TGTGCCAGCAGCTTAGTGTCGTCCGGGTCGGTCCTAGCGGGAGGGCCACACAATGAGCAGTTCTTC. Protein: CASSLVSSGSVLAGGPHNEQFF.

This chain connects TRBV19 to TRBJ2-1, with D uncertain. Per germline, CDR1 LNHDA and CDR2 SQIVND (reference sequence). There are 12 residues in the CDR3. V lost 4 bases to trimming and J lost 5 bases, with 6 bases between them. CDR3 loop: CASSKHNNEQFF. CDR3 coding DNA: TGTGCCAGTAGTAAACACAACAATGAGCAGTTCTTC.

The gene calls are TRBV6-5 and TRBJ1-4; TRBD1 might be the D (5 bases). The CDR3 is made up of 14 amino acids. Germline V lookup: CDR1 MNHEY, CDR2 SVGAGI. The V end was cut by 5 bases, the J end by 7 bases, with 14 bases between. The CDR3 DNA is TGTGCCAGCAGTCTAGCAGGGTCCGCTGAAAAACTGTTTTTT. Translation gives CASSLAGSAEKLFF.

The chain uses TRBV13 and TRBJ2-7, with D hard to call. Deletions cut 2 bases from V and 2 bases from J, with 10 bases between. From germline, CDR1 is PRHDT and CDR2 FYEKMQ (reference sequence). This CDR3 spans 14 amino acids. The CDR3, as DNA: TGTGCCAGCAGCTTAAAAGGATACACCTACGAGCAGTACTTC. It translates to CASSLKGYTYEQYF.

This rearrangement joins TRBV7-9 to TRBJ2-7; D is perhaps TRBD1 (6 bases). V was clipped by 4 bases and J by 2 bases, with 21 bases between them. This CDR3 comprises 17 residues. Germline V lookup: CDR1 SEHNR, CDR2 FQNEAQ (reference sequence). The CDR3, as DNA: TGTGCCAGCAGCTCGAAGGCGACGGGACAAAATACCTACGAGCAGTACTTC. Translating gives CASSSKATGQNTYEQYF.

The chain couples TRBV7-9 to TRBJ2-5, with 9 bases matching TRBD1. The CDR3 length is 16 residues. V lost 3 bases and J lost 1; bases outside the gene matches: 6. The germline V gene encodes CDR1 SEHNR and CDR2 FQNEAQ (reference sequence). This CDR3 reads CASSFQPGQGQETQYF. In DNA form, the CDR3 reads TGTGCCAGCAGCTTTCAACCGGGACAGGGCCAAGAGACCCAGTACTTC.

As concerns this clone: The same CDR3 arises from other DNA sequences in this sample as well. This chain links TRBV4-1 with TRBJ2-7, with D unclear. Trimming stripped 0 bases from V and 3 bases from J, with 9 bases between. In germline, CDR1 is MGHRA, CDR2 YSYEKL. CDR3 size: 14 residues. The CDR3 here is CASSQDPASYEQYF. DNA of the CDR3: TGCGCCAGCAGCCAAGATCCGGCTAGCTACGAGCAGTACTTC.

V and J are TRBV27 and TRBJ2-7; unclear D gene. Trimming cost V 3 bases and J 2 bases, with 11 bases left between them. The CDR3 contains 14 residues. Looked up from germline, CDR1 is MNHEY and CDR2 is SMNVEV (reference sequence). This CDR3 reads CASSFFGPPYEQYF. The CDR3 region has the DNA TGTGCCAGCAGTTTCTTTGGCCCCCCCTACGAGCAGTACTTC.

This clone was picked up a small number of times. The chain recombines TRBV4-1 with TRBJ2-7; the D is unclear. Trimming pared 1 base from V and 2 bases from J, leaving 12 bases between. Germline V gene data show CDR1 as MGHRA and CDR2 as YSYEKL. The CDR3 runs to 15 residues. The CDR3 loop reads CASSQGPGSTYEQYF. Here the CDR3 DNA reads TGCGCCAGCAGCCAAGGACCTGGGTCTACCTACGAGCAGTACTTC.

The CDR3 loop reads CASSPQGGELFF. The CDR3 DNA is TGTGCCAGCAGTCCTCAGGGGGGCGAACTGTTTTTT. J is TRBJ1-4 and V is TRBV28; 7 bases match TRBD1. Germline values: CDR1 MDHEN, CDR2 SYDVKM. The CDR3 contains 12 residues. Unmatched junction bases numbered 6, after V lost 5 bases and J lost 12 bases.

The chain recombines TRBV15 with TRBJ2-1; D might be TRBD2 (6 bases). Deletions cut 0 bases from V and 2 bases from J, with 11 bases between. Looked up from germline, CDR1 is LNHNV and CDR2 is YYDKDF (reference sequence). The CDR3 has 16 amino acids. CDR3 bases: TGTGCCACCAGCAGAGATCGGGCTAGCGCCTACAATGAGCAGTTCTTC. It is translated as CATSRDRASAYNEQFF. Supplemented by reference TRBV15 and TRBJ2-1, the full variable domain reads DAMVIQNPRYQVTQFGKPVTLSCSQTLNHNVMYWYQQKSSQAPKLLFHYYDKDFNNEADTPDNFQSRRPNTSFCFLDIRSPGLGDTAMYLCATSRDRASAYNEQFFGPGTRLTVL.

There are a few counts of this clone. This specimen includes other DNA sequences encoding the same CDR3. The V call is TRBV28, the J call TRBJ1-5, with D unresolved. V lost 3 bases and J 0 bases, leaving 3 bases between the germline ends. This CDR3 is 13 amino acids long. The germline V gene encodes CDR1 MDHEN and CDR2 SYDVKM. The CDR3 DNA sequence: TGTGCCAGCAGTTTGGATAGCAATCAGCCCCAGCATTTT. It is translated as CASSLDSNQPQHF.

The chain recombines TRBV28 with TRBJ2-4; D not certain. Germline CDR1 reads MDHEN; CDR2 reads SYDVKM. This CDR3 has 12 amino acids. Trimming took 8 bases from V and 6 from J, leaving 11 bases between them. CDR3 protein: CASSSTANIQYF. CDR3 coding DNA: TGTGCCAGCTCCTCGACGGCAAACATTCAGTACTTC.

The rearrangement uses TRBV27 and TRBJ1-4; D gene uncertain. Trimming removed 5 bases from V and 8 bases from J, with 21 bases in between. This CDR3 region has 16 residues. Germline assignment: CDR1 MNHEY and CDR2 SMNVEV (reference sequence). This chain's CDR3 is CASSPSGFRVGEKLFF. CDR3 coding DNA: TGTGCCAGCAGTCCGTCCGGGTTTAGGGTGGGGGAAAAACTGTTTTTT.

The chain is built from TRBV29-1 and TRBJ2-1, with 15 bases identical to TRBD2. CDR3 length: 20 amino acids. The germline CDR1 and CDR2 sequences are SQVTM and ANQGSEA. Unmatched junction bases numbered 9, after V lost 0 bases and J lost 0 bases. For the CDR3, the DNA is TGCAGCGTTGAAGATCCAGGGACTAGCGGGGGGATTAGCTCCTACAATGAGCAGTTCTTC. Its translation is CSVEDPGTSGGISSYNEQFF.

This clone was observed once. The chain has TRBV4-1 and TRBJ2-1; D uncertain. Trimming left V 1 base short and J 8 bases short, with 6 bases between. Germline V CDR1 and CDR2: MGHRA, YSYEKL. CDR3 size: 12 residues. The CDR3 region has the DNA TGCGCCAGCAGCCAAGTAAGCGATGAGCAGTTCTTC. It is translated as CASSQVSDEQFF.

This chain links TRBV6-5 with TRBJ2-7; TRBD2 might be the D (5 bases). The CDR3 sequence is 13 residues long. The germline V gene has CDR1 MNHEY and CDR2 SVGAGI. The V end was cut by 1 base, the J end by 6 bases, with 10 bases between. The CDR3 loop is CASSYLAGSEQYF. The CDR3 nucleotides read TGTGCCAGCAGTTACTTAGCTGGGAGCGAGCAGTACTTC.

The genes are TRBV13 and TRBJ2-5; D gene ambiguous. Trimming left V 1 base short and J 4 bases short, with 13 bases between. CDR1 and CDR2 from the germline V gene are PRHDT and FYEKMQ (reference sequence). The length of the CDR3 is 15 residues. The CDR3 nucleotides read TGTGCCAGCAGCTTAGCGACGTCCCTTGGAGAGACCCAGTACTTC. Translating gives CASSLATSLGETQYF.

The chain is built from TRBV19 and TRBJ2-1; 7 positions match TRBD2. The germline gives CDR1 LNHDA, CDR2 SQIVND (reference sequence). The CDR3 runs to 16 residues. J lost 4 bases, V lost 2 bases, and 8 bases had no gene match. CDR3 nucleotides: TGTGCCAGTAGTATAATCGCGGGAGAGTCTTACAATGAGCAGTTCTTC. Amino acid sequence: CASSIIAGESYNEQFF.

As regards this clone: This specimen includes other DNA sequences encoding the same CDR3. The chain recombines TRBV27 with TRBJ2-7; D not certain. The CDR3 runs to 16 residues. The germline V gene has CDR1 MNHEY and CDR2 SMNVEV (reference sequence). The V end lost 0 bases, the J end lost 0 bases, and 12 bases lay between the germline ends. CDR3 DNA sequence: TGTGCCAGCAGTTTATCTCCAGGAACCTCCTCCTACGAGCAGTACTTC. This encodes CASSLSPGTSSYEQYF.

V usage is TRBV19 and J usage is TRBJ1-5; D remains unclear. Germline V CDR1 and CDR2: LNHDA, SQIVND (reference sequence). This CDR3 has 15 residues. Trimming left V 7 bases short and J 0 bases short, with 13 bases between. CDR3 loop: CASKAGEYSNQPQHF. CDR3 bases: TGTGCCAGTAAAGCAGGAGAGTATAGCAATCAGCCCCAGCATTTT.

The chain has TRBV9 and TRBJ2-7, with TRBD2 matching 8 bases. The germline V gene encodes CDR1 SGDLS and CDR2 YYNGEE. The CDR3 is 15 amino acids. V shed 0 bases and J 6 bases; nucleotides not matched to a gene: 8. The CDR3 DNA is TGTGCCAGCAGCGTAGGGGGAGCGGGAGTCGCCGAGCAGTACTTC. Its translation: CASSVGGAGVAEQYF.

This chain uses TRBV11-2 with TRBJ2-5; D uncertain. Germline loops: CDR1 SGHAT, CDR2 FQNNGV. Trimming took 5 bases from V and 5 from J, leaving 18 bases between them. The CDR3 is 15 amino acids. In DNA form, the CDR3 reads TGTGCCAGCAGCCCCGGAAGTGGAGTTAGGGAGACCCAGTACTTC. Its protein product is CASSPGSGVRETQYF. Full variable domain (missing parts from reference TRBV11-2 and TRBJ2-5): EAGVAQSPRYKIIEKRQSVAFWCNPISGHATLYWYQQILGQGPKLLIQFQNNGVVDDSQLPKDRFSAERLKGVDSTLKIQPAKLEDSAVYLCASSPGSGVRETQYFGPGTRLLVL.

This chain joins TRBV6-5 and TRBJ2-1; no clear D. The V end was cut by 10 bases, the J end by 0 bases, with 10 bases between. CDR3 size: 13 residues. The germline gives CDR1 MNHEY, CDR2 SVGAGI. The CDR3 region is CATIVPSYNEQFF. CDR3 DNA sequence: TGTGCCACCATAGTCCCCTCCTACAATGAGCAGTTCTTC.

The chain joins TRBV29-1 to TRBJ2-7, with 7 bases matching TRBD2. Germline CDR1 reads SQVTM; CDR2 reads ANQGSEA. Trimming removed 4 bases from V and 3 bases from J; junction bases left unmatched: 3. The CDR3 is 12 residues long. The CDR3 DNA reads as TGCAGCGTTGTGGGAGGGGACTACGAGCAGTACTTC. Translating it yields CSVVGGDYEQYF.

This rearrangement joins TRBV19 to TRBJ2-3; no clear D. Germline assignment: CDR1 LNHDA and CDR2 SQIVND (reference sequence). The CDR3 runs to 16 residues. Deletions cut 1 base from V and 3 bases from J, with 14 bases between. The CDR3 coding sequence is TGTGCCAGTAGTATAGGTCTAGGGCTGGAGACAGATACGCAGTATTTT. Protein: CASSIGLGLETDTQYF.

The genes are TRBV5-1 and TRBJ1-3; a weak D match, TRBD1 (6 bases). The CDR3 contains 14 residues. The germline V gene has CDR1 SGHRS and CDR2 YFSETQ. Trimming cost V 5 bases and J 0 bases, with 9 bases left between them. The CDR3 spells CASRDSDSGNTIYF. DNA for the CDR3: TGCGCCAGCAGGGACAGTGACTCTGGAAACACCATATATTTT.